A single sample gave rise to the 18 T cell receptor beta chains below, sequenced in a study of glioma-infiltrating T cells after dendritic cell vaccination. Measured with immunoSEQ multiplex PCR; TCRdb has only the in-frame clones, and not every one. This sample yields about 24,000 clones, of which 85% to 90% are seen a single time; 2.5% to 3% belongs to the top ten. As for time point: after dendritic cell vaccination, including at tumor progression/relapse. The sample was blood, taken after dendritic cell vaccination. The receptors originated from a human donor with glioblastoma.

The V call is TRBV13, the J call TRBJ2-7, with 8 nucleotides matching TRBD2. V lost 6 bases to trimming and J lost 2 bases; unmatched junction nucleotides: 9. The CDR3 runs to 15 residues. Germline values: CDR1 PRHDT, CDR2 FYEKMQ (reference sequence). This CDR3 reads CASSLSGGGTYEQYF. Here the CDR3 DNA reads TGTGCCAGCAGTTTAAGCGGGGGCGGCACCTACGAGCAGTACTTC.

The V gene is TRBV10-3, the J gene TRBJ2-3; TRBD2 matches 9 bases. V was clipped by 7 bases and J by 3 bases; unmatched bases: 8. The CDR3 runs to 15 residues. Germline loops: CDR1 ENHRY, CDR2 SYGVKD. The CDR3 loop reads CAIKGSGGTTDTQYF. CDR3 DNA: TGTGCCATCAAAGGTAGCGGGGGAACAACAGATACGCAGTATTTT.

This chain uses TRBV25-1 with TRBJ1-2; 9 nucleotides line up with TRBD1. The V gene's germline CDR1 is MGHDK and CDR2 SYGVNS. The V and J ends lost 7 bases and 8 bases, in that order; junction bases with no gene match: 2. The CDR3 is 11 amino acids. The CDR3 sequence is CASKGQGGYTF. The CDR3, as DNA: TGTGCCAGCAAGGGACAGGGCGGCTACACCTTC.

As for this clone: The junction differs from germline at one of its ends, possibly a read error. Within the sample, other DNA sequences also encode this same CDR3. The chain joins TRBV6-5 to TRBJ2-7, with D tentatively TRBD1 (6 bases). Germline CDR1 and CDR2: MNHEY and SVGAGI. The CDR3 sequence is 15 residues long. Here the CDR3 reads CASSYVQGLSYEQYF. The CDR3 region has the DNA TGTGCCAGCAGTTACGTACAGGGCTTGTCCTACGAGCAGTATTTC.

This sequence joins TRBV13 and TRBJ2-7, with 10 nucleotides matching TRBD1. The germline CDR1 and CDR2 sequences are PRHDT and FYEKMQ (reference sequence). This CDR3 comprises 16 residues. V dropped 5 bases and J dropped 2; count of bases not matched to a gene: 9. This CDR3 is CASSLSPGQGTYEQYF. The CDR3 DNA reads as TGTGCCAGCAGCCTTAGCCCGGGACAGGGGACCTACGAGCAGTACTTC.

This clone was recorded a few times. The rearrangement links TRBV4-1 to TRBJ1-1; D not certain. Germline assignment: CDR1 MGHRA and CDR2 YSYEKL. This CDR3 is built from 12 residues. V dropped 3 bases and J dropped 5 bases, with 7 bases sitting between them. The CDR3 is CASSHRGTEAFF. The CDR3 nucleotides read TGCGCCAGCAGCCACCGAGGGACTGAAGCTTTCTTT.

This clone was recorded only once. The V gene is TRBV7-2, the J gene TRBJ1-6; D gene uncertain. The CDR3 contains 15 residues. In germline, CDR1 is SGHTA, CDR2 FQGNSA. V was shortened by 3 bases and J by 5 bases, with 11 bases between the two germline ends. The chain's CDR3 is CASSFLGGDNSPLHF. CDR3 in DNA: TGTGCCAGCAGCTTTCTCGGCGGGGATAATTCACCCCTCCACTTT.

The chain couples TRBV5-4 to TRBJ1-2; TRBD1 might be the D (5 bases). CDR3 length: 18 amino acids. CDR1 and CDR2 (germline): SGHNT, YYREEE (reference sequence). The V end was cut by 1 base, the J end by 4 bases, with 23 bases between. The CDR3 protein is CASSLPNQGLLAAYGYTF. DNA of the CDR3: TGTGCCAGCAGCTTGCCCAACCAGGGACTTCTGGCAGCCTATGGCTACACCTTC.

This sequence joins TRBV7-8 and TRBJ2-5; 8 bases are a match to TRBD2. Trimming cost V 5 bases and J 5 bases; bases outside gene matches: 13. CDR3 length: 16 residues. Germline CDR1 is SGHVS and CDR2 is FQNEAQ. CDR3 in amino acids: CASSTMGRGTRETQYF. As DNA, the CDR3 is TGTGCCAGCAGCACGATGGGGCGTGGGACTAGGGAGACCCAGTACTTC.

The chain combines TRBV7-6 with TRBJ1-5; 7 bases are a match to TRBD1. With V trimmed by 4 bases and J by 1 base, 7 bases remained unmatched. Per germline, CDR1 SGHVS and CDR2 FNYEAQ. The length of the CDR3 is 16 residues. The CDR3 loop is CASSSQAGGSNQPQHF. CDR3 DNA sequence: TGTGCCAGCAGCTCCCAGGCAGGGGGGAGCAATCAGCCCCAGCATTTT.

The J gene is TRBJ2-5, the V gene TRBV9; 8 bases fit TRBD2. The CDR3 extends over 17 amino acids. CDR1 and CDR2 (germline): SGDLS, YYNGEE. The V segment lost 3 bases and the J segment 5 bases; nucleotides outside the gene matches: 15. In nucleotides, the CDR3 is TGTGCCAGCAGCGCGGGAGGGGGGGAGTCCGTAGGCGAGACCCAGTACTTC. Translation gives CASSAGGGESVGETQYF.

The chain joins TRBV27 to TRBJ2-5, with 9 bases matching TRBD2. The V gene's germline CDR1 is MNHEY and CDR2 SMNVEV (reference sequence). The CDR3 loop spans 15 amino acids. The J segment lost 1 base and the V segment lost 8 bases, leaving 8 bases of the junction unmatched. The chain's CDR3 is CASGGSGGFQETQYF. The CDR3 DNA sequence: TGTGCCAGCGGGGGAAGCGGGGGGTTCCAAGAGACCCAGTACTTC.

The J gene is TRBJ2-1, the V gene TRBV4-1; D gene unclear. V was clipped by 0 bases and J by 4 bases, with 10 bases between them. The CDR3 contains 15 residues. Per the germline V gene, CDR1 is MGHRA and CDR2 is YSYEKL. The CDR3 DNA is TGCGCCAGCAGCCAAGACCATAGCTCGTACAATGAGCAGTTCTTC. It specifies CASSQDHSSYNEQFF.

This chain connects TRBV7-6 to TRBJ1-5; no reliable D call. V lost 5 bases and J lost 0, with 14 bases in between. In germline, CDR1 is SGHVS, CDR2 FNYEAQ. This CDR3 region has 16 residues. The CDR3 here is CASSPGDDLSNQPQHF. CDR3 nucleotide sequence: TGTGCCAGCAGCCCCGGGGATGACCTTAGCAATCAGCCCCAGCATTTT.

The chain combines TRBV7-9 with TRBJ1-6; D gene ambiguous. Trimming left V 2 bases short and J 0 bases short, with 17 bases between. This CDR3 has 19 amino acids. Germline lookup yields CDR1 SEHNR and CDR2 FQNEAQ (reference sequence). The DNA of the CDR3 is TGTGCCAGCAGCTTATCGCGAGCGGGCAAAAGCTCCTATAATTCACCCCTCCACTTT. It specifies CASSLSRAGKSSYNSPLHF.

This chain uses TRBV11-2 with TRBJ2-5, with 8 bases matching TRBD2. V dropped 5 bases and J dropped 4; count of bases not matched to a gene: 15. The CDR3 is 17 residues long. Germline V gene sequence: CDR1 SGHAT, CDR2 FQNNGV. CDR3 loop: CASSQARGADARETQYF. Here the CDR3 DNA reads TGTGCCAGCAGCCAGGCGCGGGGGGCCGATGCCAGAGAGACCCAGTACTTC.

The chain links TRBV6-5 to TRBJ2-4; D may be TRBD1 (8 bases). The CDR3 runs to 13 residues. Trimming removed 4 bases at V and 8 bases at J, with 12 bases between. The germline V gene has CDR1 MNHEY and CDR2 SVGAGI. This CDR3 reads CASSSQGGYIQYF. In DNA form, the CDR3 reads TGTGCCAGCAGTTCACAGGGGGGGTACATTCAGTACTTC.

The chain joins TRBV5-4 to TRBJ2-5; 8 bases line up with TRBD2. CDR1 is SGHNT, CDR2 YYREEE, per germline (reference sequence). After removal of 0 bases from V and 2 bases from J, the junction contained 6 bases not matched to a gene. The CDR3 sequence is 16 residues long. DNA of the CDR3: TGTGCCAGCAGCTTGGGTGGCGGGGGGACACAAGAGACCCAGTACTTC. Its protein is CASSLGGGGTQETQYF.